This T cell receptor (beta chain) is from a study of cytomegalovirus exposure and HLA in healthy donors. Points from the study as a whole: Follow-up analysis seemed to connect common viral pathogens with several of the most significant clusters identified. In a later analysis, a genetic analysis reported fewer productive-TCR N-insertions in an Asian-associated ancestry cluster than the cohort average.

Turning to this clone: Its antigen is as yet unknown.

Primers for the PCR totalled 60 Vbeta and 13 Jbeta. Produced via immunoSEQ multiplex PCR; TCRdb's table is partial and in-frame only. The table has approximately 130,000 clones, approximately 80% seen once. The V segment lost 0 bases and the J segment 5 bases; nucleotides outside the gene matches: 7. CDR1 and CDR2 from the germline V gene are SGHRS and YFSETQ. The CDR3 has 15 amino acids. V gene TRBV5-1 combines with J gene TRBJ1-1; 7 nucleotides match TRBD1. The sequence was collected from a man younger than 35 in good health and CMV-seronegative. Material: PBMCs. The CDR3 loop is CASSLVNSGGTEAFF. CDR3 bases: TGCGCCAGCAGCTTGGTGAATTCAGGGGGGACTGAAGCTTTCTTT.